The 28 T cell receptor beta chains below were found in one sample sequenced in a study of cytomegalovirus exposure and HLA in healthy donors. Primers for the PCR totalled 60 Vbeta and 13 Jbeta. Only in-frame clones appear in the TCRdb table, and some are missing; sequencing was by immunoSEQ multiplex PCR. The data contain around 130,000 clones, around 67% of them singletons. Sequences were obtained from PBMCs. These receptors came from a woman aged 40 to 49 in good health and CMV-seropositive.

The V gene is TRBV29-1, the J gene TRBJ2-3; 11 bases match TRBD2. The CDR3 length is 15 residues. In germline, CDR1 is SQVTM, CDR2 ANQGSEA. The trim removed 6 bases at V and 2 bases at J, leaving 7 bases unmatched. DNA of the CDR3: TGCAGCGTGCCTCTAGCGGGAGGAGTCACAGATACGCAGTATTTT. Amino acids: CSVPLAGGVTDTQYF.

The chain employs TRBV5-6 and TRBJ1-3; D call uncertain. CDR3 length equals 16 residues. V was cut by 4 bases and J by 0 bases, with 14 bases left in between. The germline CDR1 and CDR2 sequences are SGHDT and YYEEEE. The CDR3 protein is CASSHRRLGSGNTIYF. The DNA for the CDR3 is TGTGCCAGCAGCCACCGGCGGTTGGGCTCTGGAAACACCATATATTTT. Variable domain in full (rest from reference TRBV5-6 and TRBJ1-3): DAGVTQSPTHLIKTRGQQVTLRCSPKSGHDTVSWYQQALGQGPQFIFQYYEEEERQRGNFPDRFSGHQFPNYSSELNVNALLLGDSALYLCASSHRRLGSGNTIYFGEGSWLTVV.

This clone was picked up a small number of times. V gene TRBV5-1 combines with J gene TRBJ1-3; a weak D match, TRBD1 (5 bases). The V gene lost 6 bases and the J gene lost 1 base, with 17 bases spanning the gap. Germline CDR1 SGHRS, CDR2 YFSETQ. The CDR3 is made up of 16 amino acids. As DNA, the CDR3 is TGCGCCAGCACCCAAGCCGGGCAGGGTTCTGGAAACACCATATATTTT. This sequence encodes CASTQAGQGSGNTIYF.

There are a few counts of this clone. This chain joins TRBV7-2 and TRBJ1-2; 9 bases line up with TRBD1. J was trimmed by 6 bases and V by 1 base; bases with no gene match: 6. Germline CDR1 SGHTA, CDR2 FQGNSA. The CDR3 is 15 residues long. The CDR3: CASSLVSGQGNGYTF. The DNA of the CDR3 is TGTGCCAGCAGCTTAGTCTCGGGACAGGGAAATGGCTACACCTTC.

The chain links TRBV18 to TRBJ2-2; D uncertain. The CDR3 is 14 residues long. Looked up from germline, CDR1 is KGHSH and CDR2 is LQKENI. V was shortened by 3 bases and J by 6 bases, with 11 bases between the two germline ends. CDR3 DNA: TGTGCCAGCTCACCCGCTCAGGCCTCCGGGGAGCTGTTTTTT. Translating it yields CASSPAQASGELFF.

The chain has TRBV29-1 and TRBJ2-2, with TRBD1 identical over 7 bases. J was trimmed by 4 bases and V by 4 bases; bases with no gene match: 6. CDR3 length: 14 residues. Germline lookup yields CDR1 SQVTM and CDR2 ANQGSEA. The CDR3, as DNA: TGCAGCGTTGGAAGCAGGGGGAGCACCGGGGAGCTGTTTTTT. Its protein is CSVGSRGSTGELFF.

The sample holds a few counts of this clone. The CDR3 DNA follows: TGTGCCAGCAGCAGGGCGGCTAATGAAAAACTGTTTTTT. Translation gives CASSRAANEKLFF. The chain joins TRBV2 to TRBJ1-4, with D maybe TRBD1 (5 bases). Per the germline V gene, CDR1 is SNHLY and CDR2 is FYNNEI. V was shortened by 6 bases and J by 3 bases, with 8 bases between the two germline ends. The CDR3 extends over 13 amino acids.

V gene TRBV15 combines with J gene TRBJ2-7; weak D call: TRBD2 (6 bases). This CDR3 is built from 15 residues. Germline V gene lookup returns CDR1 LNHNV and CDR2 YYDKDF (reference sequence). Trimming cost V 9 bases and J 3 bases, with 21 bases left between them. The CDR3 loop reads CATSDLPTSIYEQYF. The DNA of the CDR3 is TGTGCCACTAGTGATTTGCCGACTAGTATCTACGAGCAGTACTTC. The full variable domain, with the rest looked up from reference TRBV15 and TRBJ2-7, is DAMVIQNPRYQVTQFGKPVTLSCSQTLNHNVMYWYQQKSSQAPKLLFHYYDKDFNNEADTPDNFQSRRPNTSFCFLDIRSPGLGDTAMYLCATSDLPTSIYEQYFGPGTRLTVT.

The J gene is TRBJ2-3, the V gene TRBV29-1; 10 bases agree with TRBD2. The V gene's germline CDR1 is SQVTM and CDR2 ANQGSEA. V lost 1 base and J lost 6; bases outside the gene matches: 16. CDR3 length: 18 residues. The CDR3 sequence: CSVEGGASRSGRADTQYF. Here the CDR3 DNA reads TGCAGCGTTGAAGGGGGGGCTTCTCGGAGCGGGAGGGCCGATACGCAGTATTTT.

The chain uses TRBV19 and TRBJ1-5, with a tentative D call TRBD1 (6 bases). CDR1 is LNHDA, CDR2 SQIVND, per germline (reference sequence). CDR3 length: 17 amino acids. V lost 1 base to trimming and J lost 5 bases, with 18 bases between them. CDR3 amino acids: CASSIGEGGAWHQPQHF. The DNA for the CDR3 is TGTGCCAGTAGTATAGGGGAGGGGGGGGCTTGGCATCAGCCCCAGCATTTT.

The chain couples TRBV4-2 to TRBJ2-5; TRBD2 is a possible D gene (6 bases). Gene TRBJ2-7 matches the end of the DNA better, so the J call may be wrong. In germline, CDR1 is LGHNA, CDR2 YNFKEQ. This CDR3 region has 15 residues. In nucleotides, the CDR3 is TGTGCCAGCAGCCCGGGGACTGCCGGCGACTACGAGCAGTACTTC. This codes for CASSPGTAGDYEQYF.

The chain carries TRBV19 and TRBJ1-6, with 9 bases that match TRBD1. CDR3 length equals 15 residues. Germline trimming cut 4 bases from V and 5 bases from J; bases unmatched to any gene: 3. Germline V gene lookup returns CDR1 LNHDA and CDR2 SQIVND (reference sequence). The CDR3 DNA is TGTGCCAGTAGTAGCCGGACAGGGGATAATTCACCCCTCCACTTT. Protein sequence: CASSSRTGDNSPLHF.

V usage is TRBV2 and J usage is TRBJ2-2; a possible D gene is TRBD2 (6 bases). Trimming shortened V by 7 bases and J by 4 bases, and 10 bases separated the two germline ends. This CDR3 has 13 amino acids. In germline, CDR1 is SNHLY, CDR2 FYNNEI. CDR3 amino acids: CASIVGGTGELFF. DNA of the CDR3: TGTGCCAGCATCGTGGGGGGCACCGGGGAGCTGTTTTTT.

This chain links TRBV5-4 with TRBJ2-1, with a possible D match to TRBD2 (5 bases). CDR1 and CDR2 (germline): SGHNT, YYREEE (reference sequence). The CDR3 runs to 16 residues. Trimming left V 4 bases short and J 0 bases short, with 14 bases between. The CDR3 protein is CASSPADYSSYNEQFF. The CDR3 nucleotides are TGTGCCAGCAGCCCAGCGGATTACAGCTCCTACAATGAGCAGTTCTTC.

In its sample, this clone was seen once. The rearrangement links TRBV15 to TRBJ2-1, with D possibly matching TRBD2 (8 bases). There are 16 residues in the CDR3. Germline CDR1 reads LNHNV; CDR2 reads YYDKDF (reference sequence). Trimming stripped 1 base from V and 10 bases from J, with 20 bases between. The CDR3 DNA follows: TGTGCCACCAGCAGAGTTGCGGGAGGCCCAGGGGGGGAGCAGTTCTTC. Amino acid sequence: CATSRVAGGPGGEQFF.

This clone has a single count. The chain joins TRBV7-3 to TRBJ2-3, with TRBD2 matching 10 bases. J was trimmed by 6 bases and V by 2 bases; bases with no gene match: 5. The CDR3 sequence is 15 residues long. The germline gives CDR1 SGHTA, CDR2 FQGTGA. The CDR3 bases are TGTGCCAGCAGCTTAGGGGGACTAGCGTCCGATACGCAGTATTTT. It specifies CASSLGGLASDTQYF.

J is TRBJ1-1 and V is TRBV7-8, with TRBD1 matching over 7 bases. The germline CDR1 and CDR2 sequences are SGHVS and FQNEAQ. V was clipped by 5 bases and J by 4 bases; unmatched bases: 10. The CDR3 sequence is 15 residues long. CDR3 sequence: CASSHSETGRTEAFF. The CDR3, as DNA: TGTGCCAGCAGCCATAGCGAGACAGGGCGCACTGAAGCTTTCTTT. The entire variable domain, with the rest obtained from reference TRBV7-8 and TRBJ1-1, is as follows: GAGVSQSPRYKVAKRGQDVALRCDPISGHVSLFWYQQALGQGPEFLTYFQNEAQLDKSGLPSDRFFAERPEGSVSTLKIQRTQQEDSAVYLCASSHSETGRTEAFFGQGTRLTVV.

V usage is TRBV5-1 and J usage is TRBJ2-1; 9 nucleotides align to TRBD2. The CDR3 covers 15 residues. Germline V gene sequence: CDR1 SGHRS, CDR2 YFSETQ. V lost 4 bases to trimming and J lost 2 bases; unmatched junction nucleotides: 4. The CDR3: CASSLTSGAYNEQFF. The CDR3 DNA sequence: TGCGCCAGCAGCCTGACTAGCGGTGCCTACAATGAGCAGTTCTTC.

This clone was counted a few times. This chain uses TRBV4-1 with TRBJ1-1, with D perhaps TRBD1 (5 bases). V dropped 5 bases and J dropped 4 bases, with 11 bases sitting between them. Germline CDR1 is MGHRA and CDR2 is YSYEKL. CDR3 length equals 13 residues. The CDR3 here is CASSSRVATEAFF. The CDR3 bases are TGCGCCAGCAGCTCCAGGGTGGCCACTGAAGCTTTCTTT.

This chain joins TRBV7-9 and TRBJ1-1; weak D call: TRBD1 (6 bases). CDR3 length: 15 amino acids. Germline loops: CDR1 SEHNR, CDR2 FQNEAQ (reference sequence). V was pared by 4 bases and J by 5 bases, with 17 bases between. CDR3 nucleotides: TGTGCCAGCAGCTCCCGGGGGGGCTTTAATACTGAAGCTTTCTTT. Translated: CASSSRGGFNTEAFF.

This clone came up a few times. The identical CDR3 is also encoded by other nucleotide sequences in the sample. V gene TRBV14 combines with J gene TRBJ2-7; D is possibly TRBD1 (7 bases). Germline assignment: CDR1 SGHDN and CDR2 FVKESK. CDR3 length: 14 residues. The V end lost 0 bases, the J end lost 6 bases, and 12 bases lay between the germline ends. The CDR3 nucleotides are TGTGCCAGCAGCCAAGATCCAGGGGGAGGCGAGCAGTACTTC. Translation gives CASSQDPGGGEQYF.

The chain has TRBV2 and TRBJ2-4; 8 nucleotides agree with TRBD1. CDR3 length: 14 residues. Germline V gene data show CDR1 as SNHLY and CDR2 as FYNNEI. J lost 9 bases, V lost 5 bases, and 9 bases had no gene match. The CDR3 coding sequence is TGTGCCAGCAGTCTGACAGGGGTTAACGCCATTCAGTACTTC. This gives the protein CASSLTGVNAIQYF.

This chain links TRBV18 with TRBJ1-6; weak D call: TRBD1 (5 bases). With 4 bases removed from V and 8 bases from J, the gap between germline ends came to 15 bases. Germline assignment: CDR1 KGHSH and CDR2 LQKENI. The CDR3 runs 15 residues. The CDR3 DNA is TGTGCCAGCTCACTTCTCGGCGGGGCCGATTCACCCCTCCACTTT. This translates into CASSLLGGADSPLHF.

The chain links TRBV7-2 to TRBJ2-3, with D possibly being TRBD2 (6 bases). This CDR3 has 18 residues. Germline V CDR1 and CDR2: SGHTA, FQGNSA. V lost 1 base and J 3 bases, leaving 20 bases between the germline ends. The CDR3 region is CASSLEAGTGGATDTQYF. DNA of the CDR3: TGTGCCAGCAGCTTAGAGGCCGGGACCGGGGGAGCAACAGATACGCAGTATTTT.

This chain joins TRBV6-1 and TRBJ1-2, with 9 nucleotides matching TRBD1. Trimming at V came to 6 bases and at J to 7 bases, leaving 6 bases not matched to a gene. The CDR3 consists of 13 residues. Germline V gene sequence: CDR1 MNHNS, CDR2 SASEGT. The CDR3 protein is CASSSVQGAGYTF. For the CDR3, the DNA is TGTGCCAGCAGCTCGGTACAGGGGGCTGGCTACACCTTC.

V usage is TRBV7-8 and J usage is TRBJ1-2; TRBD1 matches at 7 bases. Germline V gene sequence: CDR1 SGHVS, CDR2 FQNEAQ. The length of the CDR3 is 14 residues. The trim removed 5 bases at V and 2 bases at J, leaving 5 bases unmatched. In DNA form, the CDR3 reads TGTGCCAGCAGCGCGACACAGGGGAACTATGGCTACACCTTC. This codes for CASSATQGNYGYTF.

This clone has a handful of counts. This rearrangement joins TRBV2 to TRBJ1-3; D gene unclear. The V and J ends lost 11 bases and 6 bases respectively, with 20 bases between them. Germline V CDR1 and CDR2: SNHLY, FYNNEI. This CDR3 spans 14 amino acids. The CDR3 loop reads CASQTRGVANTIYF. The CDR3 region has the DNA TGTGCCTCCCAGACGCGGGGAGTCGCAAACACCATATATTTT.

The DNA for the CDR3 is TGTGCCAGCAGTAAACTCAGGGGTGGCTACACCTTC. It encodes CASSKLRGGYTF. The rearrangement uses TRBV6-5 and TRBJ1-2, with D maybe TRBD1 (6 bases). The V gene lost 5 bases and the J gene lost 7 bases, with 11 bases spanning the gap. Per germline, CDR1 MNHEY and CDR2 SVGAGI. This CDR3 is built from 12 residues.